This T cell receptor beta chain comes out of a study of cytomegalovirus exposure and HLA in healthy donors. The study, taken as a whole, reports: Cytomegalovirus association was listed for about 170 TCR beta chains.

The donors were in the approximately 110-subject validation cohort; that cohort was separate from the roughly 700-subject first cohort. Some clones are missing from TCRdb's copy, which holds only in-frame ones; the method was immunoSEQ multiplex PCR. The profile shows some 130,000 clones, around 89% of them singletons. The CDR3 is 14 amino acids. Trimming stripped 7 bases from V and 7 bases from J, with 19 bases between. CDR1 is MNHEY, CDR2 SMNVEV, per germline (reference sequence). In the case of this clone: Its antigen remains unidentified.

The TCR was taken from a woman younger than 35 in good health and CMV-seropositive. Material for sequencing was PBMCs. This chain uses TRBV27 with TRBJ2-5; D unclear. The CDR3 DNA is TGTGCCAGCATCTCCCCGACTGCTACCCGGACCCAGTACTTC. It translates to CASISPTATRTQYF.